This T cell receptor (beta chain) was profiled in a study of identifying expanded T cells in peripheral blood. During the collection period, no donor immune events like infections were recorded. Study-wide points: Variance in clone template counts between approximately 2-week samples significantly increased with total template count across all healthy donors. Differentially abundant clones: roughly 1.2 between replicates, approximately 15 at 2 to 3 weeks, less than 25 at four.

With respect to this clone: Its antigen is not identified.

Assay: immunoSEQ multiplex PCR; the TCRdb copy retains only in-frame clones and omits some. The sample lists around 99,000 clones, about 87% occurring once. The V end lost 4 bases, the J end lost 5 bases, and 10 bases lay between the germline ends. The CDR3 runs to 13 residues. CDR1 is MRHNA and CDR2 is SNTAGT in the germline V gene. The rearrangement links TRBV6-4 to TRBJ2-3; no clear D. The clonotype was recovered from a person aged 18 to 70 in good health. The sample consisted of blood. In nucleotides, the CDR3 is TGTGCCAGCAGTGTCCGACCCGGAGATACGCAGTATTTT. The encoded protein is CASSVRPGDTQYF.